This T cell receptor beta chain derives from a study of T cell responses to AZD1222 COVID-19 vaccine. Study-wide points: Clonal diversity may have been underestimated, and the donors were mostly white British, with more females than males. Every sample of the repertoires postdated the peak T cell response.

A remark on this clone: The antigen is undetermined.

Method: immunoSEQ multiplex PCR; TCRdb's copy keeps in-frame clones and lacks some. The table lists 100,000 or so clones, about 82% of them singletons, with 1.4% in the top ten. Trimming cost V 3 bases and J 9 bases, with 13 bases left between them. Germline assignment: CDR1 SGHDT and CDR2 YYEEEE. The CDR3 has 13 amino acids. The origin of this receptor is an adult in good health. Specimen: peripheral blood, collected on day 0 of AZD1222 vaccination. The chain combines TRBV5-6 with TRBJ2-1; a possible D gene is TRBD2 (5 bases). Here the CDR3 DNA reads TGTGCCAGCAGCTGGGAAACTAGTGCTGAGCAGTTCTTC. Amino acid sequence: CASSWETSAEQFF.